The clone carrying this T cell receptor (beta chain) has a single count. Its cognate antigen is unknown. The assay was immunoSEQ multiplex PCR, and TCRdb's table has in-frame clones only and misses some. The sample records roughly 160,000 clones, about 90% being singletons. This entry comes from a study of T cell responses to AZD1222 COVID-19 vaccine. The study, taken as a whole, reports: Distributed over spike, vaccine-associated CD4 TCRs predominated at 160-218 and 743-854. It should be noted that donors were predominantly white British and more often female, and clonal diversity was possibly underestimated.

This CDR3 has 12 residues. Between the trimmed V and J ends, which lost 5 bases and 4 bases, there was a span of 9 bases. CDR1 is SQVTM, CDR2 ANQGSEA, per germline. This chain links TRBV29-1 with TRBJ1-5; D not certain. This TCR derives from an adult in good health. The input for sequencing was peripheral blood, taken on day 0 of MenACWY control vaccination. Here the CDR3 reads CSVQDINQPQHF. The CDR3 coding sequence is TGCAGCGTTCAGGATATAAATCAGCCCCAGCATTTT.